The 25 T cell receptor beta chains presented below share a single source sample, sequenced in a study of blood T cell repertoires in COVID-19. Generated by immunoSEQ multiplex PCR, the TCRdb table keeps only in-frame clones and is missing some. This table has some 250,000 clones, 80% to 85% appearing once. The specimen was peripheral blood. The receptor set was obtained from a man over 45 with active or convalescent COVID-19.

This chain uses TRBV15 with TRBJ1-3; D call uncertain. This CDR3 is built from 13 residues. With 7 bases removed from V and 1 base from J, the gap between germline ends came to 8 bases. Germline V lookup: CDR1 LNHNV, CDR2 YYDKDF (reference sequence). DNA for the CDR3: TGTGCCACCATTGGGCAATCTGGAAACACCATATATTTT. Protein sequence: CATIGQSGNTIYF.

This rearrangement joins TRBV27 to TRBJ1-2, with 8 positions matching TRBD1. CDR3 length equals 13 residues. Germline loops: CDR1 MNHEY, CDR2 SMNVEV (reference sequence). Trimming cost V 4 bases and J 6 bases; bases outside gene matches: 4. The CDR3 sequence is CASSSSDRDGYTF. The CDR3 DNA follows: TGTGCCAGCAGTTCCTCGGACAGGGATGGCTACACCTTC.

This clone was seen a few times. The gene calls are TRBV10-3 and TRBJ1-1, with 9 bases identical to TRBD1. J gave up 5 bases and V 6 bases, and 4 bases lay outside the gene matches. This CDR3 is built from 13 residues. Germline V lookup: CDR1 ENHRY, CDR2 SYGVKD. The CDR3 protein is CAIRTGGGTEAFF. The CDR3 region has the DNA TGTGCCATCAGGACAGGGGGTGGGACTGAAGCTTTCTTT.

The chain carries TRBV29-1 and TRBJ1-1; D gene unclear. The V end was cut by 4 bases, the J end by 7 bases, with 7 bases between. This CDR3 contains 10 residues. The germline V gene encodes CDR1 SQVTM and CDR2 ANQGSEA. In nucleotides, the CDR3 is TGCAGCGTTGGACACCTTGAAGCTTTCTTT. This encodes CSVGHLEAFF.

The chain is built from TRBV24-1 and TRBJ2-3; 7 bases are a match to TRBD2. Germline V gene lookup returns CDR1 KGHDR and CDR2 SFDVKD. The CDR3 totals 14 residues. Trimming cost V 5 bases and J 5 bases; bases outside gene matches: 6. The CDR3 DNA reads as TGTGCCACCAGTGCCCTTTCGGGGGGAGATACGCAGTATTTT. Amino acid sequence: CATSALSGGDTQYF.

The chain has TRBV5-6 and TRBJ1-2, with D unclear. Germline assignment: CDR1 SGHDT and CDR2 YYEEEE. The CDR3 is 13 amino acids. V was shortened by 0 bases and J by 7 bases, with 10 bases between the two germline ends. This CDR3 is CASSLVGLSGYTF. DNA for the CDR3: TGTGCCAGCAGCTTGGTCGGGTTGAGTGGCTACACCTTC.

The V gene is TRBV19, the J gene TRBJ1-5; D remains ambiguous. There are 15 residues in the CDR3. The V and J ends lost 5 bases and 0 bases respectively, with 11 bases between them. CDR1 is LNHDA and CDR2 is SQIVND in the germline V gene (reference sequence). The CDR3 bases are TGTGCCAGTAGTCGGACGGGAGTTAGCAATCAGCCCCAGCATTTT. It codes for CASSRTGVSNQPQHF.

This chain uses TRBV6-5 with TRBJ1-1, with 9 bases fitting TRBD1. In germline, CDR1 is MNHEY, CDR2 SVGAGI. The CDR3 spans 14 residues. With 6 bases clipped from V and 8 bases from J, the junction kept 10 bases outside the gene matches. The chain's CDR3 is CASRAGQGGLEAFF. In DNA form, the CDR3 reads TGTGCCAGCAGGGCGGGACAGGGCGGTTTGGAAGCTTTCTTT.

The chain is built from TRBV6-5 and TRBJ2-1, with 11 nucleotides matching TRBD2. The CDR3 spans 16 residues. Germline V gene sequence: CDR1 MNHEY, CDR2 SVGAGI. V shed 4 bases, J shed 3 bases, and the junction held 5 bases outside the gene matches. CDR3 protein: CASSSSGTSGYNEQFF. Written as DNA, the CDR3 is TGTGCCAGCAGTTCCTCCGGGACTAGCGGCTACAATGAGCAGTTCTTC.

The chain recombines TRBV10-3 with TRBJ1-1, with 9 bases identical to TRBD1. The J segment lost 4 bases and the V segment lost 10 bases, leaving 4 bases of the junction unmatched. The CDR3 covers 12 residues. CDR1 and CDR2 from the germline V gene are ENHRY and SYGVKD. CDR3 in amino acids: CATRTGVTEAFF. CDR3 coding DNA: TGTGCCACCCGGACAGGGGTCACTGAAGCTTTCTTT.

The rearrangement uses TRBV30 and TRBJ1-2; perhaps TRBD1 as D (5 bases). Germline CDR1 is GTSNPN and CDR2 is SVGIG (reference sequence). The ends were cut back, 0 bases at V and 4 bases at J, with 12 bases in the middle. This CDR3 has 14 residues. The CDR3 bases are TGTGCCTGGAGTGTACTTGGGAGGGGCTATGGCTACACCTTC. This encodes CAWSVLGRGYGYTF.

The chain uses TRBV7-9 and TRBJ2-5; 14 nucleotides agree with TRBD2. The CDR3 contains 16 residues. Germline V lookup: CDR1 SEHNR, CDR2 FQNEAQ (reference sequence). The V gene end was trimmed by 6 bases and the J gene end by 5 bases; junction bases not matched to a gene: 8. Here the CDR3 DNA reads TGTGCCAGCAGTCCTGGACTAGCGGGGGGCCGGGAGACCCAGTACTTC. Its protein is CASSPGLAGGRETQYF.

The chain joins TRBV3-1 (or the pseudogene TRBV3-2) to TRBJ1-4; TRBD1 agrees at 8 bases. Looked up from germline, CDR1 is LGHDT and CDR2 is YNNKEL (reference sequence). The CDR3 spans 15 residues. V gave up 1 base and J gave up 4 bases; unmatched junction bases: 2. DNA for the CDR3: TGTGCCAGCAGCCAAGGGACAGGGCTTAATGAAAAACTGTTTTTT. Residues: CASSQGTGLNEKLFF.

J is TRBJ2-5 and V is TRBV21-1; TRBD2 is the table's D call and was not checked against the DNA. TRBV21-1 constitutes a pseudogene. The CDR3 spans 15 residues. CDR3 loop: CASFWGGRGQETQYF. CDR3 nucleotides: TGTGCCAGCTTCTGGGGGGGCCGGGGGCAAGAGACCCAGTACTTC.

This chain uses TRBV19 with TRBJ2-3; possibly TRBD2 for D (6 bases). Germline V gene sequence: CDR1 LNHDA, CDR2 SQIVND (reference sequence). CDR3 length equals 14 residues. With 10 bases removed from V and 3 bases from J, the gap between germline ends came to 17 bases. CDR3 residues: CATGGKARTDTQYF. CDR3 nucleotides: TGTGCCACCGGGGGAAAAGCGAGGACAGATACGCAGTATTTT.

The chain has TRBV11-2 and TRBJ1-6; the D is unclear. This CDR3 has 15 residues. V lost 3 bases to trimming and J lost 0 bases, with 6 bases between them. Germline V gives CDR1 SGHAT, CDR2 FQNNGV. The CDR3 DNA is TGTGCCAGCAGCTTCGAGAGCTCCTATAATTCACCCCTCCACTTT. Amino acid sequence: CASSFESSYNSPLHF.

As DNA, the CDR3 is TGTGCCAGCAGTTCAATACTAGCGGCTCCCCCCTACGAGCAGTACTTC. This codes for CASSSILAAPPYEQYF. The J gene is TRBJ2-7, the V gene TRBV27; the match to TRBD2 covers 8 bases. This CDR3 has 16 amino acids. Germline values: CDR1 MNHEY, CDR2 SMNVEV (reference sequence). V was pared by 4 bases and J by 2 bases, with 10 bases of the junction left unmatched.

This rearrangement joins TRBV14 to TRBJ1-6, with a tentative D call TRBD1 (5 bases). V was trimmed by 4 bases and J by 2 bases, leaving 12 bases between them. The CDR3 sequence is 16 residues long. The germline gives CDR1 SGHDN, CDR2 FVKESK. The CDR3 reads CASSRLGEAYNSPLHF. The DNA for the CDR3 is TGTGCCAGCAGCCGCCTGGGGGAGGCCTATAATTCACCCCTCCACTTT.

The table lists this clone with a few counts. The rearrangement uses TRBV11-2 and TRBJ2-2; TRBD1 matches 7 bases. The trim removed 6 bases at V and 1 base at J, leaving 11 bases unmatched. CDR1 SGHAT and CDR2 FQNNGV come from the germline V gene. The CDR3 runs to 17 residues. CDR3 residues: CASSSIRGRGNTGELFF. The CDR3, as DNA: TGTGCCAGCAGTTCTATAAGGGGGCGAGGGAACACCGGGGAGCTGTTTTTT.

The V gene is TRBV24-1, the J gene TRBJ1-2; D perhaps matches TRBD1 (5 bases). The V gene's germline CDR1 is KGHDR and CDR2 SFDVKD. V was clipped by 4 bases and J by 2 bases, with 13 bases between them. The CDR3 is 15 amino acids. CDR3 sequence (DNA): TGTGCCACCAGTGACCGTTCTCAGGGCAACTATGGCTACACCTTC. This gives the protein CATSDRSQGNYGYTF.

The chain carries TRBV12-3 or TRBV12-4 and TRBJ1-4; no definite D call. CDR3 length equals 12 residues. Trimming pared 4 bases from V and 8 bases from J, leaving 8 bases between. The CDR3 nucleotides read TGTGCCAGCAGTTCCCCCCGGGAAAAACTGTTTTTT. It yields the protein CASSSPREKLFF.

The rearrangement links TRBV5-8 to TRBJ1-1; D remains unclear. The germline V gene has CDR1 SGHTS and CDR2 YDEGEE. The V end lost 1 base, the J end lost 4 bases, and 8 bases lay between the germline ends. The CDR3 contains 13 residues. The CDR3, as DNA: TGTGCCAGCAGCTTGCGACTTCCCACTGAAGCTTTCTTT. Protein product: CASSLRLPTEAFF.

The chain combines TRBV5-1 with TRBJ2-3; TRBD2 matches 11 bases. V gave up 4 bases and J gave up 5 bases; unmatched junction bases: 9. This CDR3 contains 16 residues. Germline CDR1 SGHRS, CDR2 YFSETQ. CDR3 in amino acids: CASSDGTSGFKDTQYF. Written as DNA, the CDR3 is TGCGCCAGCAGCGACGGGACTAGCGGATTCAAAGATACGCAGTATTTT.

This clone has more than one count but fewer than ten. The rearrangement joins TRBV30 to TRBJ1-3; D is possibly TRBD1 (6 bases). CDR3 length: 13 residues. V lost 6 bases to trimming and J lost 7 bases, with 16 bases between them. Germline CDR1 is GTSNPN and CDR2 is SVGIG (reference sequence). CDR3 residues: CACPLGQGNTIYF. Written as DNA, the CDR3 is TGTGCCTGCCCCCTCGGGCAGGGGAACACCATATATTTT. The full variable domain, completed using reference TRBV30 and TRBJ1-3, is SQTIHQWPATLVQPVGSPLSLECTVEGTSNPNLYWYRQAAGRGLQLLFYSVGIGQISSEVPQNLSASRPQDRQFILSSKKLLLSDSGFYLCACPLGQGNTIYFGEGSWLTVV.

This CDR3 is CASSRGGLGTEAFF. The CDR3 DNA reads as TGTGCCAGCTCGCGGGGGGGTCTCGGCACTGAAGCTTTCTTT. The rearrangement joins TRBV28 to TRBJ1-1; maybe TRBD1 (5 bases). The length of the CDR3 is 14 residues. The germline CDR1 and CDR2 sequences are MDHEN and SYDVKM. V was pared by 8 bases and J by 4 bases, with 17 bases between.